The 10 T cell receptor beta chains below come from one sample, sequenced in a study of shared clonotypes between healthy human individuals. Data came from immunoSEQ multiplex PCR; TCRdb stores just in-frame clones and leaves some out. The top ten clones hold about 0.89% of a sample with around 1,100,000 clones, roughly 77% of them seen once. The specimen sequenced was memory CD4+ T cells from PBMCs. The subset is: CD45RA-negative fraction. Receptors were obtained from a man in his late teens or twenties in good health. Some clones in this sample may be carry-over from other donors' samples.

This chain connects TRBV28 to TRBJ1-2; D call uncertain. This CDR3 contains 14 residues. V was shortened by 7 bases and J by 0 bases, with 12 bases between the two germline ends. Germline loops: CDR1 MDHEN, CDR2 SYDVKM. In DNA, the CDR3 is TGTGCCAGCACGGCGGGGTCCCCTAACTATGGCTACACCTTC. It translates to CASTAGSPNYGYTF.

This clone was picked up many times. The rearrangement uses TRBV28 and TRBJ2-1, with 7 bases that match TRBD2. The CDR3 spans 12 residues. V dropped 8 bases and J dropped 5; count of bases not matched to a gene: 3. Germline assignment: CDR1 MDHEN and CDR2 SYDVKM. CDR3 nucleotides: TGTGCCAGCCGGGGACTACACAATGAGCAGTTCTTC. Amino acid sequence: CASRGLHNEQFF. Full variable domain (missing parts from reference TRBV28 and TRBJ2-1): DVKVTQSSRYLVKRTGEKVFLECVQDMDHENMFWYRQDPGLGLRLIYFSYDVKMKEKGDIPEGYSVSREKKERFSLILESASTNQTSMYLCASRGLHNEQFFGPGTRLTVL.

The genes are TRBV19 and TRBJ1-2; perhaps TRBD1 as D (5 bases). Germline V gene lookup returns CDR1 LNHDA and CDR2 SQIVND (reference sequence). V was clipped by 6 bases and J by 1 base, with 12 bases between them. The CDR3 totals 14 residues. Here the CDR3 DNA reads TGTGCCAGTAGAGCAGTTGGGGGTAACTATGGCTACACCTTC. Translating it yields CASRAVGGNYGYTF.

This rearrangement joins TRBV18 to TRBJ1-1; D gene unclear. The CDR3 spans 16 residues. Germline loops: CDR1 KGHSH, CDR2 LQKENI. The germline V and J ends were trimmed by 2 bases and 1 base, with 14 bases remaining between them. The CDR3 sequence is CASSPIAAPRNTEAFF. CDR3 nucleotide sequence: TGTGCCAGCTCACCAATCGCCGCCCCGAGGAACACTGAAGCTTTCTTT.

The DNA for the CDR3 is TGTGCCATCAGTGCGGGACCCTCCTACGAGCAGTACTTC. Residues: CAISAGPSYEQYF. The V and J genes are TRBV10-3 and TRBJ2-7; TRBD1 or TRBD2 may be the D gene (5 bases each). CDR1 and CDR2 (germline): ENHRY, SYGVKD. The CDR3 runs 13 residues. Trimming took off 4 bases at V and 0 bases at J, with 7 bases between the two ends.

This clone was detected a few times. The chain uses TRBV9 and TRBJ2-6, with D perhaps matching TRBD2 (5 bases). With 4 bases removed from V and 2 bases from J, the gap between germline ends came to 10 bases. The CDR3 is 15 amino acids. Germline V lookup: CDR1 SGDLS, CDR2 YYNGEE. CDR3 coding DNA: TGTGCCAGCAGCTTGGAGGAGGCTGGGGCCAACGTCCTGACTTTC. Protein product: CASSLEEAGANVLTF.

The chain has TRBV9 and TRBJ1-4; D unclear. This CDR3 has 14 residues. Trimming cost V 3 bases and J 5 bases, with 11 bases left between them. Germline values: CDR1 SGDLS, CDR2 YYNGEE. The CDR3 DNA reads as TGTGCCAGCAGCGACAGACCGAAAAATGAAAAACTGTTTTTT. Protein product: CASSDRPKNEKLFF. Full variable domain (outside the CDR3, taken from reference TRBV9 and TRBJ1-4): DSGVTQTPKHLITATGQRVTLRCSPRSGDLSVYWYQQSLDQGLQFLIQYYNGEERAKGNILERFSAQQFPDLHSELNLSSLELGDSALYFCASSDRPKNEKLFFGSGTQLSVL.

This rearrangement joins TRBV2 to TRBJ2-7; the match to TRBD1 covers 7 bases. The CDR3 length is 15 residues. CDR1 is SNHLY, CDR2 FYNNEI, per germline. V lost 8 bases, J lost 2 bases, and 12 bases stayed unmatched. DNA of the CDR3: TGTGCCAGCGGGATAGACAGGGCAATGGCCTACGAGCAGTACTTC. Protein sequence: CASGIDRAMAYEQYF. Complete variable domain (other parts from reference TRBV2 and TRBJ2-7): EPEVTQTPSHQVTQMGQEVILRCVPISNHLYFYWYRQILGQKVEFLVSFYNNEISEKSEIFDDQFSVERPDGSNFTLKIRSTKLEDSAMYFCASGIDRAMAYEQYFGPGTRLTVT.

V is TRBV6-5 and J is TRBJ2-1; D is possibly TRBD2 (6 bases). The CDR3 extends over 15 amino acids. CDR1 and CDR2 (germline): MNHEY, SVGAGI. Trimming cost V 5 bases and J 0 bases, with 11 bases left between them. The chain's CDR3 is CASSTSGSSYNEQFF. The CDR3 DNA reads TGTGCCAGCAGTACCTCCGGGAGCTCCTACAATGAGCAGTTCTTC.

The V and J genes are TRBV9 and TRBJ1-1, with D unclear. From germline, CDR1 is SGDLS and CDR2 YYNGEE. The CDR3 is 13 residues long. V was trimmed by 2 bases and J by 5 bases, leaving 10 bases between them. CDR3 DNA sequence: TGTGCCAGCAGCGTGGCCCTCTATACTGAAGCTTTCTTT. Translation: CASSVALYTEAFF.